Listed below are T cell receptor beta chains from one sample, sequenced in a study of cytomegalovirus exposure and HLA in healthy donors. Sequencing was performed with immunoSEQ multiplex PCR; in TCRdb, only in-frame clones are kept and a portion is missing. The sample has approximately 240,000 clones; 82% are singletons. The sequencing sample was made of PBMCs. Receptors originate from a woman aged 40 to 50 in good health and CMV-seropositive. CDR3s leave out the opening cysteine and the closing phenylalanine or tryptophan. The order of the fields is V gene, J gene, CDR3 protein.

>TRBV30|TRBJ1-1
AWSPMGGFEAF
>TRBV19|TRBJ1-6
ASSMGDRGNSPLH
>TRBV7-2|TRBJ1-2
ASSSDRVGGYT
>TRBV7-2|TRBJ2-2
ASSLARAGTGELF
>TRBV4-3|TRBJ1-5
ASSQDHRRSNQPQH
>TRBV11-3|TRBJ2-2
ASSPGLAGGHQNGELF
>TRBV4-1|TRBJ2-7
ASSHSGGGSSYEQY
>TRBV7-9|TRBJ2-1
SSQGNEQF
>TRBV9|TRBJ1-1
ASSPGSGLPPLVEAF
>TRBV7-7|TRBJ2-5
ASSSSSGKQETQY
>TRBV10-3|TRBJ1-2
AISGQGYYGYT
>TRBV19|TRBJ1-1
ASRSGMNTEAF
>TRBV4-1|TRBJ2-3
ASSQDSVSGGAVDTQY
>TRBV15|TRBJ2-3
ATSRDGTSPDTQY
>TRBV7-6|TRBJ1-4
ASSLRQEKLF
>TRBV4-3|TRBJ2-5
ASSQISGRGGETQY
>TRBV7-5|TRBJ2-3
ASPGLTGTDTQY
>TRBV6-5|TRBJ2-7
ASTLASGSSYEQY
>TRBV4-1|TRBJ2-5
ASSLGTSGSQETQY
>TRBV4-3|TRBJ1-5
ASSQQGRSNQPQH
>TRBV7-9|TRBJ2-7
ASSLVSSGYEQY
>TRBV19|TRBJ1-1
ASTPRAGSRDTEAF
>TRBV18|TRBJ2-1
ASSRGAGDNEQF
>TRBV16|TRBJ1-2
ASSLAGQGAGGYT
>TRBV30|TRBJ2-5
AWGRGILLETQY
>TRBV9|TRBJ2-1
ASSVGGGAGNEQF
>TRBV11-1|TRBJ2-7
ASSLELGGEQY
>TRBV6-5|TRBJ2-5
ASSYSGGTQETQY
>TRBV6-6|TRBJ2-1
ASSRRAGYYNEQF
>TRBV4-1|TRBJ2-7
ASSPEHDRARDYEQY
>TRBV18|TRBJ1-1
ASSPLGGQGTMNTEAF
>TRBV4-1|TRBJ2-1
ASRYRGDYGYNEQF
>TRBV30|TRBJ1-6
AWSGSISYNSPLH
>TRBV10-3|TRBJ2-2
AISESRQGATGELF
>TRBV29-1|TRBJ1-4
SVQPGQVNEKLF
>TRBV5-4|TRBJ1-1
ASSLPHRGRTNTEAF
>TRBV2|TRBJ1-2
ASRDNLGWGYT
>TRBV27|TRBJ1-1
ASSSTGGRTEAF
>TRBV30|TRBJ2-2
AWSVPGGVSGELF
>TRBV15|TRBJ2-1
ATSRATGGGYEQF
>TRBV7-3|TRBJ2-1
ASSLTSGGTGVLVFEQF
>TRBV6-5|TRBJ1-1
ASSYSYPQGAEEAF
>TRBV6-1|TRBJ1-2
ASSERENYGYT
>TRBV5-1|TRBJ2-1
ASSPPSERGDYNEQF
>TRBV6-5|TRBJ2-3
ASRPLASTDTQY
>TRBV4-1|TRBJ2-3
ASRGLGLAADTQY
>TRBV27|TRBJ1-5
ASSLSGVGVYPQH
>TRBV2|TRBJ1-2
ASRFQGAKGRGYT
>TRBV7-2|TRBJ2-5
ASSHQQGRETQY